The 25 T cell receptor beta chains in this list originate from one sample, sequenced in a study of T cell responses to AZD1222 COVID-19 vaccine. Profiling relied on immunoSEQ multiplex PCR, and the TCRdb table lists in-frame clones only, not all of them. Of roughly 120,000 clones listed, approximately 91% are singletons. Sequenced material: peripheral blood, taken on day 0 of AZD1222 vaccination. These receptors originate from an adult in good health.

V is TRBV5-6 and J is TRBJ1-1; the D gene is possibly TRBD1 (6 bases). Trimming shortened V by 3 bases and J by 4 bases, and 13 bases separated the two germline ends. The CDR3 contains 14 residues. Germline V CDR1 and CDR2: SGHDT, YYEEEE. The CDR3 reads CASSSSRGGTEAFF. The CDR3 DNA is TGTGCCAGCAGCTCCTCCAGGGGAGGCACTGAAGCTTTCTTT.

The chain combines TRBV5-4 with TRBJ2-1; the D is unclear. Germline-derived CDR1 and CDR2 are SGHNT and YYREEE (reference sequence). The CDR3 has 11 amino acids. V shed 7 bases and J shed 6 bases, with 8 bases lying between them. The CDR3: CASSDVNEQFF. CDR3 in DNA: TGTGCCAGCTCCGACGTCAATGAGCAGTTCTTC. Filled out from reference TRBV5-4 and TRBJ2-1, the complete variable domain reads ETGVTQSPTHLIKTRGQQVTLRCSSQSGHNTVSWYQQALGQGPQFIFQYYREEENGRGNFPPRFSGLQFPNYSSELNVNALELDDSALYLCASSDVNEQFFGPGTRLTVL.

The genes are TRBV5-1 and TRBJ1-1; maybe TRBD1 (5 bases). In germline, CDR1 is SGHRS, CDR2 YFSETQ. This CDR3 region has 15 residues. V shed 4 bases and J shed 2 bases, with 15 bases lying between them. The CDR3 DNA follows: TGCGCCAGCAGCCCATTGGTAGGGGTAAACACTGAAGCTTTCTTT. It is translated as CASSPLVGVNTEAFF.

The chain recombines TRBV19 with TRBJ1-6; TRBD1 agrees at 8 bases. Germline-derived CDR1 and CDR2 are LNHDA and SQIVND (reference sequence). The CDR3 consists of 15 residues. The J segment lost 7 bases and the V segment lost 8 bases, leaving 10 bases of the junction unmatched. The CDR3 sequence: CASGQQGARNSPLHF. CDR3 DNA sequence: TGTGCCAGTGGACAGCAGGGGGCGCGGAATTCACCCCTCCACTTT.

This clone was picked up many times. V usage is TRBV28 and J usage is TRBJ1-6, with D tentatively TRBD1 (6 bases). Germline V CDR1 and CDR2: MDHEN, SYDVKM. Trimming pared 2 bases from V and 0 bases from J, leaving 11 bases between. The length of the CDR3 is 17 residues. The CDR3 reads CASSLPGASSYNSPLHF. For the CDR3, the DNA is TGTGCCAGCAGTTTACCGGGGGCGAGCTCCTATAATTCACCCCTCCACTTT. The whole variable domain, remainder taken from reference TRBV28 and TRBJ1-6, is DVKVTQSSRYLVKRTGEKVFLECVQDMDHENMFWYRQDPGLGLRLIYFSYDVKMKEKGDIPEGYSVSREKKERFSLILESASTNQTSMYLCASSLPGASSYNSPLHFGNGTRLTVT.

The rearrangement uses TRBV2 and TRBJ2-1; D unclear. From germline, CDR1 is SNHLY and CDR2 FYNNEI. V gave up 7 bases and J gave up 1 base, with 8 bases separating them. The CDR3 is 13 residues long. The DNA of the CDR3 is TGTGCCAGCAAGAGATTATCCTACAATGAGCAGTTCTTC. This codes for CASKRLSYNEQFF.

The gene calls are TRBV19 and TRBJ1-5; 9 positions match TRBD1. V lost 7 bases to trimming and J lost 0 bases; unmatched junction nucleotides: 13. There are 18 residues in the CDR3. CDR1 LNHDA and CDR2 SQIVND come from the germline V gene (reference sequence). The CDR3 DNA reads TGTGCCAGTATCTTTCCGGGACAGGGTCCAGGTAGCAATCAGCCCCAGCATTTT. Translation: CASIFPGQGPGSNQPQHF.

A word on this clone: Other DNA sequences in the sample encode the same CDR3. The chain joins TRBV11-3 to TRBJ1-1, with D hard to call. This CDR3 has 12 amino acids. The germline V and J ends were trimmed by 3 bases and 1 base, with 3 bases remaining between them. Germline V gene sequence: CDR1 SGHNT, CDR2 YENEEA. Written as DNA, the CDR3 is TGTGCCAGCAGCTTCGCGAACACTGAAGCTTTCTTT. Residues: CASSFANTEAFF.

CDR3 sequence: CASRLGETQYF. The CDR3 coding sequence is TGTGCCTCGAGACTGGGAGAGACCCAGTACTTC. The chain uses TRBV30 and TRBJ2-5; D unresolved. This CDR3 is built from 11 residues. V was cut by 7 bases and J by 4 bases, with 10 bases left in between. In germline, CDR1 is GTSNPN, CDR2 SVGIG (reference sequence).

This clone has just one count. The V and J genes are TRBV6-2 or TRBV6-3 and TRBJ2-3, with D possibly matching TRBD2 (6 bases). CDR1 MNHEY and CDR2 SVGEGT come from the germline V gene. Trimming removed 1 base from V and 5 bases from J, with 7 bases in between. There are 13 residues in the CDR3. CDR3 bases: TGTGCCAGCAGTTACTTGGGAGGAGATACGCAGTATTTT. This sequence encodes CASSYLGGDTQYF.

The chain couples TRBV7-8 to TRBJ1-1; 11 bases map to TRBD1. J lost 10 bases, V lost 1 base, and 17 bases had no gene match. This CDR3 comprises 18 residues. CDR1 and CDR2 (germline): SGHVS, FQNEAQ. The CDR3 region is CASSLGGQGAGGGFGAFF. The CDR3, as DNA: TGTGCCAGCAGCTTAGGCGGACAGGGGGCTGGTGGAGGGTTTGGAGCTTTCTTT.

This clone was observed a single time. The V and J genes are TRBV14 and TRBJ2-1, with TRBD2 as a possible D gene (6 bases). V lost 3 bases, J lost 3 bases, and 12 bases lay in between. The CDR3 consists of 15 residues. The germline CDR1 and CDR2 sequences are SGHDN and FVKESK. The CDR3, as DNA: TGTGCCAGCAGCCACGGGCTAGCGCACTACAATGAGCAGTTCTTC. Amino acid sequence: CASSHGLAHYNEQFF.

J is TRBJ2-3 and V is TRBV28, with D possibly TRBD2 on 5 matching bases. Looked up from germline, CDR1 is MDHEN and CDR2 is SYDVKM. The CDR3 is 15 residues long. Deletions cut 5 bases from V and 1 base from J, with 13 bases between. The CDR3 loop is CASSRYGRGTDTQYF. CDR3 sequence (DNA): TGTGCCAGCAGTCGCTATGGGCGGGGCACAGATACGCAGTATTTT.

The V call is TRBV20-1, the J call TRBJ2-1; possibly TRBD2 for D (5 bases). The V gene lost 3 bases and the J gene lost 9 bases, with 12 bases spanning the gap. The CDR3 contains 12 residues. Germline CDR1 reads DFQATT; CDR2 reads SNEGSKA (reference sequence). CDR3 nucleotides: TGCAGTGCTAGTGGTAGCGCGGTTGAGCAGTTCTTC. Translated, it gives CSASGSAVEQFF.

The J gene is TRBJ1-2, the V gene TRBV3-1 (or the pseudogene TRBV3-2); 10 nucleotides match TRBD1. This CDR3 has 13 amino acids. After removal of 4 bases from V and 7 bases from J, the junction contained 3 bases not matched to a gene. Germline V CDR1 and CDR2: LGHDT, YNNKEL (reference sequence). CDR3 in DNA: TGTGCCAGCAGCCGGGACAGGGGCGGTGGCTACACCTTC. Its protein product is CASSRDRGGGYTF.

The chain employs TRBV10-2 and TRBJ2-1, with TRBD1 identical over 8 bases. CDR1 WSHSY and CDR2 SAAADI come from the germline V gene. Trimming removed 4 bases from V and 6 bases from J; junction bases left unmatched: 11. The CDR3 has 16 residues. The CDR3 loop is CASSGPQGEVGNEQFF. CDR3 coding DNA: TGCGCCAGCAGTGGGCCACAGGGGGAGGTGGGCAATGAGCAGTTCTTC.

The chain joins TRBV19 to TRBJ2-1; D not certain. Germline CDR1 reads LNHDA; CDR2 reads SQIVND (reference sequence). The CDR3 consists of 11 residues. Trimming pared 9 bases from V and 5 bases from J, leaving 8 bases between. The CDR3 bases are TGTGCCAGAACTTCTAACAATGAGCAGTTCTTC. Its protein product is CARTSNNEQFF.

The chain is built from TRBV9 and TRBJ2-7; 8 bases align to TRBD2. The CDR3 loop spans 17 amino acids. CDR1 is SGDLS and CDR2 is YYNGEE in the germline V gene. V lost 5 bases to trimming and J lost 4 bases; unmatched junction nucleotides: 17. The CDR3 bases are TGTGCCAGCAGTCTTGAAGCAAGCGGGAGTATTCTTTACGAGCAGTACTTC. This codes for CASSLEASGSILYEQYF. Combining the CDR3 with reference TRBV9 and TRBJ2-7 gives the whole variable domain DSGVTQTPKHLITATGQRVTLRCSPRSGDLSVYWYQQSLDQGLQFLIQYYNGEERAKGNILERFSAQQFPDLHSELNLSSLELGDSALYFCASSLEASGSILYEQYFGPGTRLTVT.

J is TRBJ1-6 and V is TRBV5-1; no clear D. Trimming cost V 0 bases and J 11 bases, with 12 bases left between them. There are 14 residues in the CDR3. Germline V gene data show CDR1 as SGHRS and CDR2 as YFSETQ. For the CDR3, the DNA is TGCGCCAGCAGCTTGGCCAGCGGTGGGCCACCCCTCCACTTT. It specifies CASSLASGGPPLHF.

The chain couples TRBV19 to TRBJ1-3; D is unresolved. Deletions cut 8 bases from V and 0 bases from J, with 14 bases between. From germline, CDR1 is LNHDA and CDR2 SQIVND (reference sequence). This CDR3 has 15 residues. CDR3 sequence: CASGSGFLSGNTIYF. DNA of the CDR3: TGTGCCAGTGGGTCTGGCTTCCTCTCTGGAAACACCATATATTTT. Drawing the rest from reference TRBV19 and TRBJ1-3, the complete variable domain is DGGITQSPKYLFRKEGQNVTLSCEQNLNHDAMYWYRQDPGQGLRLIYYSQIVNDFQKGDIAEGYSVSREKKESFPLTVTSAQKNPTAFYLCASGSGFLSGNTIYFGEGSWLTVV.

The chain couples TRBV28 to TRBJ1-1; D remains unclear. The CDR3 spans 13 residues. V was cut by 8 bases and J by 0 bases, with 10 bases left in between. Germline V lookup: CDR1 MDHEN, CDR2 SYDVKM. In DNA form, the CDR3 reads TGTGCCAGCCGGAGGGTGTTGAACACTGAAGCTTTCTTT. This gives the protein CASRRVLNTEAFF.

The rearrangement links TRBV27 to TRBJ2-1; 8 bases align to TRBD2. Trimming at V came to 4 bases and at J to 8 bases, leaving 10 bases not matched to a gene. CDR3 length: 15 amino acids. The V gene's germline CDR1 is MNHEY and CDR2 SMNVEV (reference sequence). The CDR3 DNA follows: TGTGCCAGCAGTTCCACGCCGGGAGGGCCGGATGAGCAGTTCTTC. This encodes CASSSTPGGPDEQFF.

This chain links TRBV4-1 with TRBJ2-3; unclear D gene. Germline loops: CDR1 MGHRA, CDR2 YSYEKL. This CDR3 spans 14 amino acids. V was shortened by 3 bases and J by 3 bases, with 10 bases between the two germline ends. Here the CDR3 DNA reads TGCGCCAGCAGCCAGCCCCATACGACAGATACGCAGTATTTT. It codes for CASSQPHTTDTQYF.

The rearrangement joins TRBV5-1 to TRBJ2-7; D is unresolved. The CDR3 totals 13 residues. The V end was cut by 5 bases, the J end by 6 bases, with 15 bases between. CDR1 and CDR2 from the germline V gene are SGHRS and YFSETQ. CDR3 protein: CASSGLYPPEQYF. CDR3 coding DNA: TGCGCCAGCAGTGGCCTATACCCACCCGAGCAGTACTTC. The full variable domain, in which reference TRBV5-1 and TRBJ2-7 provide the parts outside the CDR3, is KAGVTQTPRYLIKTRGQQVTLSCSPISGHRSVSWYQQTPGQGLQFLFEYFSETQRNKGNFPGRFSGRQFSNSRSEMNVSTLELGDSALYLCASSGLYPPEQYFGPGTRLTVT.

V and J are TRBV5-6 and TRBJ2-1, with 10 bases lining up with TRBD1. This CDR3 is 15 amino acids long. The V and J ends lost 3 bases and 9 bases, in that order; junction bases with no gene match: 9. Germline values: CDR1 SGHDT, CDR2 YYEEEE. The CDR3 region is CASSSDRGRVTEQFF. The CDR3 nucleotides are TGTGCCAGCAGCTCCGACAGGGGGCGTGTTACTGAGCAGTTCTTC.